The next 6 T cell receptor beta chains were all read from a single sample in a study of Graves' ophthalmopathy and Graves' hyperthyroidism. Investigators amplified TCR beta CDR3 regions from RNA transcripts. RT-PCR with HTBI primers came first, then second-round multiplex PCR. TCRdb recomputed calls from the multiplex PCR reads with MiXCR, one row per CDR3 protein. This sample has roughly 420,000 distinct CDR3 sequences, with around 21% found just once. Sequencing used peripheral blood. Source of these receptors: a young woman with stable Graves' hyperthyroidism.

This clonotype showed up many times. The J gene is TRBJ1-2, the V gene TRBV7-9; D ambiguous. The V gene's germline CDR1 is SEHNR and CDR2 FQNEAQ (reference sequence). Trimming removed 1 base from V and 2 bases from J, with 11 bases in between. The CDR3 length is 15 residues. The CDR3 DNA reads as TGTGCCAGCAGCTTAGTGCTACTTAAAAACTATGGCTACACCTTC. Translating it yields CASSLVLLKNYGYTF.

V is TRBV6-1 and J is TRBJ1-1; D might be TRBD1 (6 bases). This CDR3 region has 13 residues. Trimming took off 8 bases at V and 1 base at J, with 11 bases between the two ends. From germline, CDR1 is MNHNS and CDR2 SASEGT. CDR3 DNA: TGTGCCAGCGGAAGGGGGACGAACACTGAAGCTTTCTTT. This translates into CASGRGTNTEAFF.

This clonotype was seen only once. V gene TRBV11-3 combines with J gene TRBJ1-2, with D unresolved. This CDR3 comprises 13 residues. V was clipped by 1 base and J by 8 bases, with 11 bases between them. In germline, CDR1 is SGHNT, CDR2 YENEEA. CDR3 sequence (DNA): TGTGCCAGCAGCTTAGTACGCGGGAACGGCTACACCTTC. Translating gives CASSLVRGNGYTF.

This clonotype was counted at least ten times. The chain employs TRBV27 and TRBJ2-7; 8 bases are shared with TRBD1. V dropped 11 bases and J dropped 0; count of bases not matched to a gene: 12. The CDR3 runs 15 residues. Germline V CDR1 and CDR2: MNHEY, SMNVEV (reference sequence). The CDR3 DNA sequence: TGTGCCCGGGGGTCTGGGGACAGGACCTCCTACGAGCAGTACTTC. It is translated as CARGSGDRTSYEQYF.

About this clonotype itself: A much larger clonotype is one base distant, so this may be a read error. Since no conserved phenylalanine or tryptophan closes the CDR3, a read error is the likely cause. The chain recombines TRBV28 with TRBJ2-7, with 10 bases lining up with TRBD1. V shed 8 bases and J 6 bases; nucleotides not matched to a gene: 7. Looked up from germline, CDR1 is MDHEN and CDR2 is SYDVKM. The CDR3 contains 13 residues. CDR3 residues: CASSTTGGAEQYL. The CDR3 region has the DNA TGTGCCAGCTCCACGACAGGGGGCGCCGAGCAGTACTTG.

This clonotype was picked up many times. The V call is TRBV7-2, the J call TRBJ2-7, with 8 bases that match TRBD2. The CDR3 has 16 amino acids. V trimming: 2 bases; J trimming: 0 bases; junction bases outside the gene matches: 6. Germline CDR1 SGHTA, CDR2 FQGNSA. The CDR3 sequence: CASSLWLAGSSYEQYF. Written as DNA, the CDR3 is TGTGCCAGCAGCTTATGGCTAGCGGGTTCCTCCTACGAGCAGTACTTC.